This T cell receptor beta chain was retrieved from a study of cytomegalovirus exposure and HLA in healthy donors. Broader study findings: Only CMV serostatus was available as immune exposure information. Presence/absence comparisons presumed near-even sequencing depth among donors. TCR beta V- and J-gene trimming, according to a later analysis, was linked to a missense DCLRE1C variant. About 87% or about 30% of the time was how often most TCR beta V segments were productive, according to an earlier analysis.

Points on this clone: What it recognizes is unknown.

J gave up 5 bases and V 2 bases, and 5 bases lay outside the gene matches. Looked up from germline, CDR1 is GTSNPN and CDR2 is SVGIG (reference sequence). The CDR3 spans 15 residues. PCR involved 60 Vbeta and 13 Jbeta primers. Repertoires were generated with immunoSEQ multiplex PCR, while TCRdb's copy carries only in-frame clones and drops some. The sample shows approximately 160,000 clones, under 90% of them seen only once. V gene TRBV30 combines with J gene TRBJ2-1, with 11 bases lining up with TRBD2. The sequencing sample was made of PBMCs. The TCR was taken from a male donor in good health and CMV-seronegative. The CDR3 is CAWSLGTSGNNEQFF. CDR3 coding DNA: TGTGCCTGGAGTCTAGGGACTAGCGGCAACAATGAGCAGTTCTTC.